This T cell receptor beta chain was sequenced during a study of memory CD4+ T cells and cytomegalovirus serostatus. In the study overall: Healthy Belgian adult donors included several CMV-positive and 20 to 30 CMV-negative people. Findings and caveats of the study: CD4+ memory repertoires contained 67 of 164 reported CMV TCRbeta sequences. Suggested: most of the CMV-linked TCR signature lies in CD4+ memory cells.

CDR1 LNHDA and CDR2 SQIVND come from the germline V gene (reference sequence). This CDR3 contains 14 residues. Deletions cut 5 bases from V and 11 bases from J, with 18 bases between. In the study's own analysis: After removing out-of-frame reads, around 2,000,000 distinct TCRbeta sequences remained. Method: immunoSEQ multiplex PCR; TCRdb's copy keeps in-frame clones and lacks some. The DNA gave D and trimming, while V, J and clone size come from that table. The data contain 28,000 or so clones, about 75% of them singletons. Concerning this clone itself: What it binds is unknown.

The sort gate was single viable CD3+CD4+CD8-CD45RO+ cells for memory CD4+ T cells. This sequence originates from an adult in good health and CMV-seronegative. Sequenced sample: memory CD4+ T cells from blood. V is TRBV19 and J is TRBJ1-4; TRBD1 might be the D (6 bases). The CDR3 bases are TGTGCCAGTAGTGCCGACAGGCCCGCGGGGAAACTGTTTTTT. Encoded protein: CASSADRPAGKLFF.